What follows are 8 T cell receptor beta chains derived from one specimen sequenced in a study of cytomegalovirus exposure and HLA in healthy donors. The PCR contained 60 Vbeta and 13 Jbeta primers. Only in-frame clones appear in the TCRdb table, and some are missing; sequencing was by immunoSEQ multiplex PCR. The sample includes approximately 170,000 clones, 55% to 80% of them seen just once. Input material: PBMCs. The receptors stem from a woman aged 18-29 years in good health and CMV-seropositive.

The chain is built from TRBV5-1 and TRBJ2-2; 9 positions match TRBD1. CDR1 SGHRS and CDR2 YFSETQ come from the germline V gene. CDR3 size: 14 residues. Germline trimming cut 7 bases from V and 5 bases from J; bases unmatched to any gene: 6. CDR3 nucleotides: TGCGCCAGCGGCCCCGGACAGGGGACCGGGGAGCTGTTTTTT. It is translated as CASGPGQGTGELFF.

The genes are TRBV11-1 and TRBJ2-7; D possibly corresponds to TRBD1 (6 bases). V lost 5 bases and J 4 bases, leaving 12 bases between the germline ends. The germline V gene encodes CDR1 SGHAT and CDR2 FQDESV (reference sequence). There are 13 residues in the CDR3. CDR3 in DNA: TGTGCCAGCAGCCCGAATGGACAGTACGAGCAGTACTTC. Residues: CASSPNGQYEQYF.

This rearrangement joins TRBV5-1 to TRBJ2-2; perhaps TRBD2 as D (6 bases). The CDR3 runs to 16 residues. Germline CDR1 SGHRS, CDR2 YFSETQ. With 0 bases removed from V and 1 base from J, the gap between germline ends came to 10 bases. The CDR3 nucleotides are TGCGCCAGCAGCTTGGCCGGGCGGGGGAACACCGGGGAGCTGTTTTTT. Its protein is CASSLAGRGNTGELFF.

The chain combines TRBV9 with TRBJ1-2; 9 bases are a match to TRBD1. CDR3 length: 16 amino acids. Germline V gene sequence: CDR1 SGDLS, CDR2 YYNGEE. V shed 4 bases and J 1 base; nucleotides not matched to a gene: 8. The CDR3 here is CASSLQGQGYNYGYTF. The CDR3 DNA follows: TGTGCCAGCAGCCTACAGGGACAGGGATATAACTATGGCTACACCTTC.

V usage is TRBV28 and J usage is TRBJ2-1; D may be TRBD2 (6 bases). Germline lookup yields CDR1 MDHEN and CDR2 SYDVKM. This CDR3 region has 15 residues. The germline V and J ends were trimmed by 4 bases and 8 bases, with 18 bases remaining between them. The CDR3 reads CASSSQGGLVHEQFF. In nucleotides, the CDR3 is TGTGCCAGCAGTTCCCAGGGAGGACTCGTCCATGAGCAGTTCTTC.

This sequence joins TRBV14 and TRBJ1-3; 10 bases match TRBD1. CDR3 length: 14 amino acids. J lost 2 bases, V lost 6 bases, and 1 base had no gene match. Germline V gene sequence: CDR1 SGHDN, CDR2 FVKESK. The DNA of the CDR3 is TGTGCCAGCAGGGGGACAGGGGCTGGAAACACCATATATTTT. It codes for CASRGTGAGNTIYF.

This clone was counted a few times. The chain combines TRBV4-2 with TRBJ1-5; TRBD1 matches at 7 bases. V lost 0 bases, J lost 1 base, and 3 bases stayed unmatched. The CDR3 has 16 residues. Germline V gives CDR1 LGHNA, CDR2 YNFKEQ. CDR3 region: CASSQDGTVSNQPQHF. As DNA, the CDR3 is TGTGCCAGCAGCCAAGATGGGACAGTCAGCAATCAGCCCCAGCATTTT.

The V gene is TRBV6-5, the J gene TRBJ1-1, with TRBD1 identical over 8 bases. In germline, CDR1 is MNHEY, CDR2 SVGAGI. This CDR3 contains 14 residues. The V and J ends lost 6 bases and 2 bases, in that order; junction bases with no gene match: 5. The CDR3 sequence is CASRDRVDNTEAFF. The DNA for the CDR3 is TGTGCCAGCAGGGACAGGGTAGATAACACTGAAGCTTTCTTT.